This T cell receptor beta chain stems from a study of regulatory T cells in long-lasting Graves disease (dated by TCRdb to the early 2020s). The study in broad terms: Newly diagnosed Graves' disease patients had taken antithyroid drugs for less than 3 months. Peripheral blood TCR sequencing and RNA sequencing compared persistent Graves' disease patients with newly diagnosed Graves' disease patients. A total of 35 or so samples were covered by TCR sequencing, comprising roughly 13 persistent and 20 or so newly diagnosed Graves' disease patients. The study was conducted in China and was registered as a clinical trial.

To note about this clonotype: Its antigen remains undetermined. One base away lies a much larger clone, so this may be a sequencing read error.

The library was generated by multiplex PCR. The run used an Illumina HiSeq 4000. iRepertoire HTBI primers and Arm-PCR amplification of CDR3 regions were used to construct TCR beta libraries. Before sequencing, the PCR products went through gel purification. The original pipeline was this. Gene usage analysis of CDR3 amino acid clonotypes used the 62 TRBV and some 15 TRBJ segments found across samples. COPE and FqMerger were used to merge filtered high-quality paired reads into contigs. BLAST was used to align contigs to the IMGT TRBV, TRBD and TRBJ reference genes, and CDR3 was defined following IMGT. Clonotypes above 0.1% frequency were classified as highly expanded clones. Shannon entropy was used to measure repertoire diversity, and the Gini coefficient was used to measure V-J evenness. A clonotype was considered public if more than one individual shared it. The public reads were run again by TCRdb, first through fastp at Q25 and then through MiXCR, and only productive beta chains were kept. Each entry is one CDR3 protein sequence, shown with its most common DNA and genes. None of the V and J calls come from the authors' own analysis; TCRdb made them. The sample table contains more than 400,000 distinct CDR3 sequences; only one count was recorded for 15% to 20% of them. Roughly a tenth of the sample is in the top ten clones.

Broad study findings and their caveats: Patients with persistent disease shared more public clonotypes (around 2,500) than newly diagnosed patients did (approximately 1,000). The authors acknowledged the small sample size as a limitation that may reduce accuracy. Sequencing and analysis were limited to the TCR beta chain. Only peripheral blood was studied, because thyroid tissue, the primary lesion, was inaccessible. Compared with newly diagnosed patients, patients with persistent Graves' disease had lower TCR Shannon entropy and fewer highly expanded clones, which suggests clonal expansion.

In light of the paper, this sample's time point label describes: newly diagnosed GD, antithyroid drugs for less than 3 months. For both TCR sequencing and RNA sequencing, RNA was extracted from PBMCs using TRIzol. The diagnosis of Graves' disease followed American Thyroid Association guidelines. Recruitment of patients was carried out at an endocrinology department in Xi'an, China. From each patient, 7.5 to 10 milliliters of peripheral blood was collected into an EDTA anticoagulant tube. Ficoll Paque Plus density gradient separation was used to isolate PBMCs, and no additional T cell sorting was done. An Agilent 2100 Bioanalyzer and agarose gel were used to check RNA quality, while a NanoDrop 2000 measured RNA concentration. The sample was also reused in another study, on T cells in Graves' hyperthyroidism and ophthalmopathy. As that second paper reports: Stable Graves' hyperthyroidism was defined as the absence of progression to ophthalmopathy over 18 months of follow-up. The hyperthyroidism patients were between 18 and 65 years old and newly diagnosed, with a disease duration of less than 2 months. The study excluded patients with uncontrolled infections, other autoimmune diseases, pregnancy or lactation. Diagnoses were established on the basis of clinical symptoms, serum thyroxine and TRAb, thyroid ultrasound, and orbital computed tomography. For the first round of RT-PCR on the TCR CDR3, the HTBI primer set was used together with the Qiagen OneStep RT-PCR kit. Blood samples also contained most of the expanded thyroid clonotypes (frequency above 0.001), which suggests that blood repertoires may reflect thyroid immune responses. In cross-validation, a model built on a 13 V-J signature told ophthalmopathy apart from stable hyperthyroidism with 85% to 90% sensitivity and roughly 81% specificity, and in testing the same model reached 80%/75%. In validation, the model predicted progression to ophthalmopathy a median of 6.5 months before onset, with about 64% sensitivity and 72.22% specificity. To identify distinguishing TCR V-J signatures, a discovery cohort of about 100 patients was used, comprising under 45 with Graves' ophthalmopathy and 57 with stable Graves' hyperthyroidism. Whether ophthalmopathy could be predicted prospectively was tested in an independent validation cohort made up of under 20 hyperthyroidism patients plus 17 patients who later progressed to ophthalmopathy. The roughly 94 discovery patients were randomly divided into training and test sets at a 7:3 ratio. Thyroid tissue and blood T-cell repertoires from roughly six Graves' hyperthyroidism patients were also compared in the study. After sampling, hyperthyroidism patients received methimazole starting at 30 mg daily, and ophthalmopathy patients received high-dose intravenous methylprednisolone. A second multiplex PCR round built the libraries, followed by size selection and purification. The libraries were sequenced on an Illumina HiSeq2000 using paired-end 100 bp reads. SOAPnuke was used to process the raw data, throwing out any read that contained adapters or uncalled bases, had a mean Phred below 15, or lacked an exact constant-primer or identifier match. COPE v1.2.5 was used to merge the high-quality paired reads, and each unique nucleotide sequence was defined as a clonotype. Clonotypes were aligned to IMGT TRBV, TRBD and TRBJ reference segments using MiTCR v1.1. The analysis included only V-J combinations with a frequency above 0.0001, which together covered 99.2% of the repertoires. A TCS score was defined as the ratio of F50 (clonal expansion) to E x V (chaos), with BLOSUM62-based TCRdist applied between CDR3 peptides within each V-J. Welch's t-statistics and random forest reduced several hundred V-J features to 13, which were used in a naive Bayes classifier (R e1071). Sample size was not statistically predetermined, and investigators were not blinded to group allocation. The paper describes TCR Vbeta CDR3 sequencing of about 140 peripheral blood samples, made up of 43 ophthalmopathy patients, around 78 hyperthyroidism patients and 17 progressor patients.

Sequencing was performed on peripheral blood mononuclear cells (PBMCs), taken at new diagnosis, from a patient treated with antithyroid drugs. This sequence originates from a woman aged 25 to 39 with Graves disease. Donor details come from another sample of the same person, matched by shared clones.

The DNA reads as follows: TGTGCCACATATGCTAGCGGGGGAGGGAGCTCCTACAATGAGCAGTTCTTC. Translated, it gives CATYASGGGSSYNEQFF. Here the chain combines TRBV15 and TRBJ2-1; TRBD2 agrees with 10 junctional bases. Including the terminal cysteine and phenylalanine, the CDR3 comprises 17 residues. Solely the CDR3 DNA is kept, with 51 bases framed from the first base. Relative to germline, V is missing 9 bases and J is missing 0 bases, with 11 bases of the junction outside any gene match. CDR1 and CDR2 were assigned from the germline V gene (reference sequence) as LNHNV and YYDKDF.